This T cell receptor beta chain was recorded in a study of PD-1 and CTLA-4 blockade in melanoma. Trimming shortened V by 5 bases and J by 1 base, and 9 bases separated the two germline ends. Per the germline V gene, CDR1 is MDHEN and CDR2 is SYDVKM. CDR3 length: 14 amino acids. Here immunoSEQ multiplex PCR was the method, and the copy in TCRdb shows in-frame clones only, minus some. The table includes some 21,000 clones, 70% to 90% detected once. This clonotype was sampled from a human donor with melanoma. The rearrangement joins TRBV28 to TRBJ1-5; D might be TRBD1 (5 bases). The material was CD8+ T cells from peripheral blood, obtained before anti-PD-1 treatment. DNA of the CDR3: TGTGCCAGCAGTACGGGGGGGAGCAATCAGCCCCAGCATTTT. It translates to CASSTGGSNQPQHF.